This is a list of T cell receptor beta chains from one sample in a study of cytomegalovirus exposure and HLA in healthy donors. Measured with immunoSEQ multiplex PCR; TCRdb has only the in-frame clones, and not every one. The sample has over 120,000 clones, around 80% seen once. The sample comprised PBMCs. These receptors came from a young man in good health and CMV-seropositive. The CDR3 runs from the conserved cysteine through the conserved F or W. A D gene is named only where the DNA matches it firmly. Size is omitted from some rows. Given values are once, few, many or a class for expanded clones.

v_gene	abundance	j_gene	d_gene	CDR3nt	CDR3aa
TRBV28	.	TRBJ1-5	TRBD1	TGTGCCAGCAGTGCGGGACAGGGTTTAAGTCAGCCCCAGCATTTT	CASSAGQGLSQPQHF
TRBV7-8	.	TRBJ2-1	TRBD2	TGTGCCAGCAGCCGCGGGACTAGATCAGGGAATGAGCAGTTCTTC	CASSRGTRSGNEQFF
TRBV19	.	TRBJ2-2	.	TGTGCCAGTAGTATAAATTGGCAGGTGAACACCGGGGAGCTGTTTTTT	CASSINWQVNTGELFF
TRBV27	.	TRBJ1-2	.	TGTGCCAGCAGACAAACAGCCATCTATGGCTACACCTTC	CASRQTAIYGYTF
TRBV11-2	once	TRBJ1-1	.	TGTGCCAGCAGCTTAGCAGGGATGAACACTGAAGCTTTCTTT	CASSLAGMNTEAFF
TRBV27	.	TRBJ2-7	.	TGTGCCAGCAGTTTATTTCGGCCGACCTACCCGGGGGAGCAGTACTTC	CASSLFRPTYPGEQYF
TRBV30	.	TRBJ2-1	TRBD2	TGTGCCTGGGGGGCTAGCGGGGCCGGGCAGTTCTTC	CAWGASGAGQFF
TRBV15	.	TRBJ1-1	.	TGTGCCACCAGCAGATATACAGGGAACACTGAAGCTTTCTTT	CATSRYTGNTEAFF
TRBV7-9	few	TRBJ2-1	TRBD1	TGTGCCAGCAGCTGGGGACAGGGACAACAGTTCTTC	CASSWGQGQQFF
TRBV29-1	.	TRBJ1-1	TRBD1	TGCAGCGTTCAATCCGGGACAGGGGACAGTGAAGCTTTCTTT	CSVQSGTGDSEAFF
TRBV29-1	.	TRBJ2-5	.	TGCAGCGCCCAGTCCGGGATCCAAGAGACCCAGTACTTC	CSAQSGIQETQYF
TRBV7-9	.	TRBJ2-3	TRBD2	TGTGCCAGCAGCTTAGAGGGGCTAGCGGGTTCGGTGCAGTATTTT	CASSLEGLAGSVQYF
TRBV6-1	.	TRBJ1-5	TRBD1	TGTGCCAGCAGTTGGAGGGGGCAGCAGCCCCAGCATTTT	CASSWRGQQPQHF
TRBV2	.	TRBJ1-5	TRBD1	TGTGCCAGCAGTGAACCAAGGACAGGGGGAAGTCAGCCCCAGCATTTT	CASSEPRTGGSQPQHF
TRBV6-5	.	TRBJ1-1	.	TGTGCCAGCAGTGAACACAGTATGAACACTGAAGCTTTCTTT	CASSEHSMNTEAFF
TRBV7-2	.	TRBJ2-7	.	TGTGCCAGCAGCTTAGCGGGGACACCGATGGGCGCCGAGCAGTACTTC	CASSLAGTPMGAEQYF
TRBV28	.	TRBJ1-1	.	TGTGCCAGCAGATGGACAGAAGACACTGAAGCTTTCTTT	CASRWTEDTEAFF
TRBV27	.	TRBJ2-2	TRBD1	TGTGCCAGCAGTCCAGGACAGGGGCGGACCGGGGAGCTGTTTTTT	CASSPGQGRTGELFF
TRBV5-1	.	TRBJ2-3	TRBD2	TGCGCCAGCAGCTTCCTAGCGGGGAGTAGCACAGATACGCAGTATTTT	CASSFLAGSSTDTQYF
TRBV10-1	.	TRBJ2-1	.	TGCGCCAGCAGTGAGTCGAGAGGCCACAATGAGCAGTTCTTC	CASSESRGHNEQFF